These T cell receptor beta chains were read from a single sample in a study of cytomegalovirus exposure and HLA in healthy donors. Using immunoSEQ multiplex PCR, the repertoire was profiled, and TCRdb retains in-frame clones only, with some absent. Altogether about 160,000 clones are present, over 70% being singletons, with the ten largest covering 1.3%. The sequenced sample consisted of PBMCs. Source of these receptors: a man aged 50-60 years in good health and CMV-seropositive. CDR3s include the opening cysteine and the closing phenylalanine or tryptophan. D genes are given only for firm matches. Size is stated for part of the rows, as once, few or many counts, or as a class when the clone is expanded.

j_call v_call clone_size d_call cdr3_aa cdr3_nt
TRBJ1-1 TRBV29-1 . TRBD1 CSAAQGTNTEAFF TGCAGCGCGGCACAGGGGACGAACACTGAAGCTTTCTTT
TRBJ1-1 TRBV6-6 . TRBD1 CASSNRGGTEAFF TGTGCCAGCAGTAACAGGGGCGGCACTGAAGCTTTCTTT
TRBJ1-2 TRBV4-2 . . CASSQDGGGEDYGYTF TGTGCCAGCAGCCAAGATGGGGGAGGGGAAGACTATGGCTACACCTTC
TRBJ2-5 TRBV7-3 . . CASSPTGLQETQYF TGTGCCAGCAGCCCGACAGGTCTCCAAGAGACCCAGTACTTC
TRBJ2-3 TRBV10-3 . TRBD1 CAISESLQGTDTQYF TGTGCCATCAGTGAGTCGTTACAGGGGACAGATACGCAGTATTTT
TRBJ2-3 TRBV28 . . CASSLHGGIGTDTQYF TGTGCCAGCAGTCTCCACGGAGGCATAGGCACAGATACGCAGTATTTT
TRBJ2-7 TRBV29-1 . TRBD2 CSVGAGGNEQYF TGCAGCGTGGGGGCGGGGGGCAACGAGCAGTACTTC
TRBJ2-3 TRBV18 . TRBD2 CASAYGAGELTQYF TGTGCCAGCGCCTACGGAGCGGGGGAGCTTACGCAGTATTTT
TRBJ2-3 TRBV6-4 few TRBD2 CASSTGLAGGPSTQYF TGTGCCAGCAGCACCGGACTAGCGGGAGGGCCGAGTACGCAGTATTTT
TRBJ1-2 TRBV27 . . CASSWGPYGYTF TGTGCCAGCAGTTGGGGCCCATATGGCTACACCTTC
TRBJ2-5 TRBV9 . . CASSVGGYQETQYF TGTGCCAGCAGCGTAGGAGGGTACCAAGAGACCCAGTACTTC
TRBJ2-3 TRBV15 . . CATSRDGLTDTQYF TGTGCCACCAGCAGAGATGGGCTTACAGATACGCAGTATTTT
TRBJ2-3 TRBV7-9 . . CASSHLLFGTDTQYF TGTGCCAGCAGCCACCTTCTGTTCGGTACAGATACGCAGTATTTT
TRBJ1-1 TRBV2 . . CASRKPPSSGVTEAFF TGTGCCAGCAGGAAACCACCGAGTTCGGGGGTTACTGAAGCTTTCTTT
TRBJ2-7 TRBV5-1 . TRBD1 CASSFWGTGPYEQYF TGCGCCAGCAGCTTTTGGGGGACAGGGCCCTACGAGCAGTACTTC
TRBJ2-5 TRBV6-5 . . CASSSSGTPPWETQYF TGTGCCAGCAGTTCGTCCGGGACACCCCCGTGGGAGACCCAGTACTTC
TRBJ1-6 TRBV2 . . CAPGRGGSNSPLHF TGTGCCCCGGGACGGGGGGGCTCGAATTCACCCCTCCACTTT
TRBJ1-6 TRBV7-2 . TRBD1 CASSSRQGGSHSPLHF TGTGCCAGCAGCTCGCGACAGGGGGGATCCCATTCACCCCTCCACTTT
TRBJ2-7 TRBV4-2 . . CASSQEASAAYEQYF TGTGCCAGCAGCCAAGAAGCTAGCGCTGCCTACGAGCAGTACTTC
TRBJ2-1 TRBV25-1 few TRBD2 CASSVGLASYNEQFF TGTGCCAGCAGTGTGGGACTAGCGTCCTACAATGAGCAGTTCTTC
TRBJ1-2 TRBV11-2 . . CASSADRWGTGYTF TGTGCCAGCAGCGCCGACAGGTGGGGGACGGGCTACACCTTC
TRBJ2-7 TRBV2 . . CASSTGTPDYEQYF TGTGCCAGCAGTACCGGGACACCCGACTACGAGCAGTACTTC